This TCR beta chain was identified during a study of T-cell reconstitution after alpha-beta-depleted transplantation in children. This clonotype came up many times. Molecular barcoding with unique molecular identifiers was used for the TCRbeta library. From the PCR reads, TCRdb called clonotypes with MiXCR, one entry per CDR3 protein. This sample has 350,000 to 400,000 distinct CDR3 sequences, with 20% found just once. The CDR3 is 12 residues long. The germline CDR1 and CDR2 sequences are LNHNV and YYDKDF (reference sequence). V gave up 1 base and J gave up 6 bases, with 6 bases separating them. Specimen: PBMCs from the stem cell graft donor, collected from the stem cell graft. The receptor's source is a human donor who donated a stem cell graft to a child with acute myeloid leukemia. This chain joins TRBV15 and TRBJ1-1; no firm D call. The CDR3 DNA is TGTGCCACCAGCAGAGTTTGGTCTGAAGCTTTCTTT. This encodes CATSRVWSEAFF.